These 9 T cell receptor beta chains share one sample of origin, sequenced in a study of blood T cell repertoires in COVID-19 (dated by TCRdb to the early 2020s). The library relied on the immunoSEQ multiplex PCR assay. TCRdb stores this immuneACCESS table with in-frame sequences only. Part of the clones is absent; in the studies checked, under half of the shortfall reflects unresolved V genes, and no reason is known for the rest. Here the sample has over 400,000 clones; roughly nine tenths occur a single time. 7.8% of the sample comes from the top ten. The sample consisted of peripheral blood. The source of these receptors is a woman between 45 and 60 years old with COVID-19, enrolled during active disease.

This sequence joins TRBV7-8 and TRBJ2-1; 7 bases are shared with TRBD2. Trimming removed 8 bases from V and 10 bases from J; junction bases left unmatched: 11. CDR3 size: 13 residues. Germline loops: CDR1 SGHVS, CDR2 FQNEAQ. The CDR3 DNA is TGTGCCAGCGGACTGGACTCGGGAGGCGAGCAGTTCTTC. Residues: CASGLDSGGEQFF.

The chain carries TRBV19 and TRBJ1-2, with 12 positions matching TRBD1. Trimming removed 3 bases from V and 3 bases from J; junction bases left unmatched: 2. The CDR3 sequence is 15 residues long. Germline CDR1 reads LNHDA; CDR2 reads SQIVND (reference sequence). The CDR3: CASSMGTGGDYGYTF. The CDR3 DNA reads as TGTGCCAGTAGTATGGGGACAGGGGGCGACTATGGCTACACCTTC.

The rearrangement joins TRBV30 to TRBJ1-1; D remains ambiguous. Germline CDR1 and CDR2: GTSNPN and SVGIG (reference sequence). V lost 5 bases and J lost 1, with 11 bases in between. The CDR3 has 13 amino acids. As DNA, the CDR3 is TGTGCCTGGGTGGCTTATTCGAACACTGAAGCTTTCTTT. Protein sequence: CAWVAYSNTEAFF.

This chain uses TRBV20-1 with TRBJ1-1; D is ambiguous. The V and J ends lost 3 bases and 1 base respectively, with 6 bases between them. Germline CDR1 DFQATT, CDR2 SNEGSKA (reference sequence). The CDR3 extends over 12 amino acids. The CDR3 nucleotides read TGCAGTGCTAGTCCAGAGAACACTGAAGCTTTCTTT. It is translated as CSASPENTEAFF.

The V and J genes are TRBV19 and TRBJ2-7; 9 bases fit TRBD1. Germline values: CDR1 LNHDA, CDR2 SQIVND (reference sequence). After removal of 7 bases from V and 5 bases from J, the junction contained 9 bases not matched to a gene. The CDR3 sequence is 14 residues long. The CDR3 protein is CASTEGQGRNEQYF. The CDR3 DNA follows: TGTGCCAGTACCGAAGGACAGGGGAGGAACGAGCAGTACTTC.

V is TRBV4-1 and J is TRBJ1-1, with 8 bases lining up with TRBD1. This CDR3 comprises 15 residues. Losses at the gene ends were 4 bases for V and 0 bases for J; bases not matched to a gene: 4. CDR1 and CDR2 (germline): MGHRA, YSYEKL. The CDR3: CASSPTDRVNTEAFF. The CDR3 DNA reads as TGCGCCAGCAGCCCGACGGACAGGGTGAACACTGAAGCTTTCTTT.

The rearrangement joins TRBV10-3 to TRBJ2-5; 9 bases are a match to TRBD2. CDR3 length: 15 residues. The J segment lost 3 bases and the V segment lost 4 bases, leaving 6 bases of the junction unmatched. Germline loops: CDR1 ENHRY, CDR2 SYGVKD. The CDR3 DNA reads TGTGCCATCAGTGGAACTAGCGGGTCCGAAGAGACCCAGTACTTC. Amino acids: CAISGTSGSEETQYF.

A few counts support this clone. The rearrangement joins TRBV2 to TRBJ1-1; D perhaps matches TRBD1 (5 bases). There are 15 residues in the CDR3. Between the trimmed V and J ends, which lost 0 bases and 1 base, there was a span of 9 bases. The germline V gene has CDR1 SNHLY and CDR2 FYNNEI. The CDR3 sequence is CASSEARQTNTEAFF. CDR3 nucleotide sequence: TGTGCCAGCAGTGAAGCGCGACAGACGAACACTGAAGCTTTCTTT.

This clone was detected only once. The rearrangement links TRBV21-1 to TRBJ2-7; the D call of TRBD1 is as the table states it, not checked on the DNA. TRBV21-1 is an annotated pseudogene. The length of the CDR3 is 12 residues. The DNA of the CDR3 is TGTGCCAGAAGGACAGGGAGGGACGAGCAGTACTTC. Translated: CARRTGRDEQYF.